This T cell receptor (beta chain) was captured in a study of T-cell memory formation after mild COVID-19. Overall study findings and caveats: Balance between CD4 and CD8 was seen in clones contracting day 15 to 85, and a CD4+ lean was seen in later expanders. Some responding clones appeared in pre-infection memory, suggesting cross-reactive memory joined.

CDR1 and CDR2 from the germline V gene are SGHRS and YFSETQ. This CDR3 is 13 amino acids long. V lost 4 bases and J lost 4, with 11 bases in between. In this sample, this clonotype turned up a few times. Its antigen is undetermined. TCRdb used MiXCR to reprocess the 5' RACE reads, holding one entry per CDR3 protein. Among about 320,000 distinct CDR3 sequences listed, roughly an eighth were seen once. Sequencing was done on a sample of PBMCs or a T cell subset sorted from them (not recorded which). The source is a man younger than 30 who had mild COVID-19 (a few samples of this study predate the infection). Cell type and time point are not known. The chain uses TRBV5-1 and TRBJ1-2; D not certain. The CDR3 DNA is TGCGCCAGCAGCCCGCCGGGGTCCTATGGCTACACCTTC. This encodes CASSPPGSYGYTF.